The present TCR beta chain was sequenced within a study of PD-L1 blockade in urothelial cancer. Whole-study context: Males with bladder-origin urothelial cancer constituted about 85% of the 29 patients. After treatment start, blood was analyzed at 3 weeks (second dose) and at 6 weeks. The study's findings and limits: Durable-benefit patients expanded tumor-associated blood clones more at 3 weeks.

Worth noting for this clone: The antigen is unknown.

Specified time point: peripheral blood 6 weeks after treatment start. What went into each PCR as a spike was synthetic TCR analog templates. TCRdb keeps only in-frame clones here, not all; method: immunoSEQ multiplex PCR. Of around 66,000 clones listed, around nine tenths were seen once; the top ten hold about 10%. This clonotype originated in a man in his 60s with urothelial cancer. Sequencing was performed on PBMCs, taken around atezolizumab (anti-PD-L1) treatment.

The CDR3 is CATSRERGSYEQYF. Here the CDR3 DNA reads TGTGCCACCAGCAGAGAACGAGGGTCATACGAGCAGTACTTC. The chain recombines TRBV15 with TRBJ2-7; weak D call: TRBD2 (5 bases). V shed 0 bases and J shed 4 bases, with 10 bases lying between them. Germline V gene sequence: CDR1 LNHNV, CDR2 YYDKDF (reference sequence). This CDR3 comprises 14 residues.